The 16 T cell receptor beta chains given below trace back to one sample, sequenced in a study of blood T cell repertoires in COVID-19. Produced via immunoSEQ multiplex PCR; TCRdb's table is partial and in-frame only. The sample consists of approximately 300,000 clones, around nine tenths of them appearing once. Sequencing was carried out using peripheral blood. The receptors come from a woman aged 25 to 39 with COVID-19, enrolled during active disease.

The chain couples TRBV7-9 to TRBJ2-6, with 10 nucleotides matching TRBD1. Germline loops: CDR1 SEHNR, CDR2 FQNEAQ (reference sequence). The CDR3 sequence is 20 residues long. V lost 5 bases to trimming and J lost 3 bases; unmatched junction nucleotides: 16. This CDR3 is CASSNPAGWTGGSGANVLTF. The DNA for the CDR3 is TGTGCCAGCAGCAATCCCGCGGGCTGGACAGGGGGAAGTGGGGCCAACGTCCTGACTTTC. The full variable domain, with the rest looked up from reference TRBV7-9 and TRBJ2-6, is DTGVSQNPRHKITKRGQNVTFRCDPISEHNRLYWYRQTLGQGPEFLTYFQNEAQLEKSRLLSDRFSAERPKGSFSTLEIQRTEQGDSAMYLCASSNPAGWTGGSGANVLTFGAGSRLTVL.

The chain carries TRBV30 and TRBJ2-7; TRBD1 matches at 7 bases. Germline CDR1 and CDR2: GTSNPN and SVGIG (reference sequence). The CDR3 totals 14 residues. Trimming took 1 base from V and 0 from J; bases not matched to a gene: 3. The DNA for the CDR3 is TGTGCCTGGAGTGGGAACAGGGGCTCCTACGAGCAGTACTTC. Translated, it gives CAWSGNRGSYEQYF.

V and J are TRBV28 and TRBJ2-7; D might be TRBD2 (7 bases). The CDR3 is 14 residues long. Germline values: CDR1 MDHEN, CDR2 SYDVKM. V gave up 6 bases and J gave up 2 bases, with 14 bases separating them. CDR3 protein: CASSIGGLTYEQYV. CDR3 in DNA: TGTGCCAGCAGCATCGGGGGGCTTACCTACGAGCAGTACGTC.

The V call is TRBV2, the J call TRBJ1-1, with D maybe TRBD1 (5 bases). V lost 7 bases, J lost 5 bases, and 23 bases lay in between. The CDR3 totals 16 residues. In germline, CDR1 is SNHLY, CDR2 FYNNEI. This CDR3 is CASTLSGGDITTEAFF. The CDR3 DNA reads TGTGCCAGCACTCTTTCTGGGGGGGATATCACAACTGAAGCTTTCTTT.

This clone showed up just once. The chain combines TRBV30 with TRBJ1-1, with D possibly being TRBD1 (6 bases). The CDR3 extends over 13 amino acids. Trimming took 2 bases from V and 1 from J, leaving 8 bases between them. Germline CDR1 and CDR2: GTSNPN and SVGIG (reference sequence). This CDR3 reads CAWSQQGNTEAFF. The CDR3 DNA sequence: TGTGCCTGGAGTCAACAGGGGAACACTGAAGCTTTCTTT.

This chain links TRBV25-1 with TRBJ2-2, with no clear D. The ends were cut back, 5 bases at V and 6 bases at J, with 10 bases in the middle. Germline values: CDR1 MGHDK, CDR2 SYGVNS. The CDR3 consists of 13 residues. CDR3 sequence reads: CASSPPNAGELFF. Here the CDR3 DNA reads TGTGCCAGCAGTCCCCCTAACGCCGGGGAGCTGTTTTTT.

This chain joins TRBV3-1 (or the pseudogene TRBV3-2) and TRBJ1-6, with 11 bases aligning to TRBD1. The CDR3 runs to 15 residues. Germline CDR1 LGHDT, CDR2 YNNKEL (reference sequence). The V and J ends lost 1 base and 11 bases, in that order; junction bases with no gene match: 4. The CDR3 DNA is TGTGCCAGCAGCCAAGGGGACAGGGGGTCCGCACCCCTCCACTTT. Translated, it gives CASSQGDRGSAPLHF.

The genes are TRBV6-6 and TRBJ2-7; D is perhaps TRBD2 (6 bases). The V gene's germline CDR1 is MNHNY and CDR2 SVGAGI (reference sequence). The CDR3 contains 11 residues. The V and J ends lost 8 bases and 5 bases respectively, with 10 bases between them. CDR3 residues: CASRSGDEQYV. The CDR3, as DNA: TGTGCCAGCCGCTCGGGGGACGAGCAGTACGTC.

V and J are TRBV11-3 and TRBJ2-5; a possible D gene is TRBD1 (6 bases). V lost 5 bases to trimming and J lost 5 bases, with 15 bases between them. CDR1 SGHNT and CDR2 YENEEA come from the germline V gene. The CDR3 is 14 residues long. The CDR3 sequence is CASSLRGQGETQYF. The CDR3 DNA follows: TGTGCCAGCAGCCTCAGGGGCCAAGGGGAGACCCAGTACTTC.

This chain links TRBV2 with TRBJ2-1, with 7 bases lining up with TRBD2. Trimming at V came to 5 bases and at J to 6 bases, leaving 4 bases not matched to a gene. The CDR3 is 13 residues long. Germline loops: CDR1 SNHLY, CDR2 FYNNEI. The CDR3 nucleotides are TGTGCCAGCAGTCCCACTAGCGCCAATGAGCAGTTCTTC. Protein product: CASSPTSANEQFF. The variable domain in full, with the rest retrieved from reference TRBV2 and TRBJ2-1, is EPEVTQTPSHQVTQMGQEVILRCVPISNHLYFYWYRQILGQKVEFLVSFYNNEISEKSEIFDDQFSVERPDGSNFTLKIRSTKLEDSAMYFCASSPTSANEQFFGPGTRLTVL.

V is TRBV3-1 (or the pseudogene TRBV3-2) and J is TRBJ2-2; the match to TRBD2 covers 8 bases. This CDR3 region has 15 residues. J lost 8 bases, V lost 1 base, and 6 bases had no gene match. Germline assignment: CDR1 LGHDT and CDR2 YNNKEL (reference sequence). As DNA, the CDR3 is TGTGCCAGCAGCCAAGCAACGCGGGGGGAGGGGGAGCTGTTTTTT. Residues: CASSQATRGEGELFF.

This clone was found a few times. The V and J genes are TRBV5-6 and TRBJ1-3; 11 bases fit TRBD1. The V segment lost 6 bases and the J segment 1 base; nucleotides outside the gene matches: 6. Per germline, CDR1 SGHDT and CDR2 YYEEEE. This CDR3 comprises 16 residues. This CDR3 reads CASTRTGGASGNTIYF. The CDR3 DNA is TGTGCCAGCACACGGACAGGGGGCGCGTCTGGAAACACCATATATTTT.

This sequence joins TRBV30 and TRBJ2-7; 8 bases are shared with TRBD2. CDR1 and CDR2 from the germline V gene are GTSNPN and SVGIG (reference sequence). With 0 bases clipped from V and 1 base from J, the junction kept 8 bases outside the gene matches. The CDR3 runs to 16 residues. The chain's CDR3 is CAWSVHASGPSYEQYF. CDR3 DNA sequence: TGTGCCTGGAGTGTACACGCTAGCGGGCCGTCCTACGAGCAGTACTTC. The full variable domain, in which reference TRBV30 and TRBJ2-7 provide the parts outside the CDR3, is SQTIHQWPATLVQPVGSPLSLECTVEGTSNPNLYWYRQAAGRGLQLLFYSVGIGQISSEVPQNLSASRPQDRQFILSSKKLLLSDSGFYLCAWSVHASGPSYEQYFGPGTRLTVT.

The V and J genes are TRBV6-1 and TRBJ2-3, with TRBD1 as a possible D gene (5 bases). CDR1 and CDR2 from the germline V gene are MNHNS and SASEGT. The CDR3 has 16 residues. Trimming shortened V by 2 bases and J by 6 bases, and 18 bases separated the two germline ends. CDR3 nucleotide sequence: TGTGCCAGCAGTGAAAGTACCGTGGGGCTAAAGGATACGCAGTATTTT. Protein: CASSESTVGLKDTQYF.

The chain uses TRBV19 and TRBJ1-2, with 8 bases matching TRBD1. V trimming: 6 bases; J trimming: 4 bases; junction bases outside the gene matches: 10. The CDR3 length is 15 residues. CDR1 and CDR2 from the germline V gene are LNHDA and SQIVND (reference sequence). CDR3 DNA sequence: TGTGCCAGTAGGGGGACAGGCTTTCGACTCTATGGCTACACCTTC. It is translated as CASRGTGFRLYGYTF.

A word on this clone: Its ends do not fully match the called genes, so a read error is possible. The CDR3 nucleotides read TGTGCCAGCAGTCTATCGTGGAGATTGGATCAGCCCCAGCATTTT. Amino acids: CASSLSWRLDQPQHF. This sequence joins TRBV27 and TRBJ1-5; D ambiguous. This CDR3 has 15 residues. Germline CDR1 MNHEY, CDR2 SMNVEV (reference sequence).